This TCR beta chain was profiled in a study of T cells in localized non-small cell lung cancer. Study-level results: Only one tumor region was sequenced, so heterogeneity remains possible.

Assay used: immunoSEQ multiplex PCR; TCRdb lists only in-frame clones, some missing. The sample lists about 33,000 clones; about 90% were seen once. With respect to this clone: Its antigen remains unknown.

The source material was peripheral blood, sampled before any cancer treatment. The sequence was obtained from a man aged 40 to 70 with stage I lung adenocarcinoma.

In DNA form, the CDR3 reads TGTGCCAGCAGCTCCGCGGACAGGGGCACAGATACGCAGTATTTT. Residues: CASSSADRGTDTQYF. The J gene is TRBJ2-3, the V gene TRBV7-8; 8 positions agree with TRBD1. The ends lost 4 bases at V and 1 base at J; junction bases unmatched: 4. The CDR3 is 15 residues long. Germline CDR1 SGHVS, CDR2 FQNEAQ.